This TCR beta chain was identified in a study of blood T cell repertoires in COVID-19. Study context: The United States, Italy and Spain were the sources of the acute and convalescent COVID-19 samples. Nucleic acid was either cDNA or gDNA, and it came from T cells, B-cell-depleted T cells, or PBMCs.

Germline assignment: CDR1 KGHDR and CDR2 SFDVKD. The CDR3 is made up of 19 amino acids. J was trimmed by 2 bases and V by 2 bases; bases with no gene match: 7. The data were produced by immunoSEQ multiplex PCR, yet TCRdb's version contains in-frame clones alone and is incomplete. The sample records some 150,000 clones, roughly 80% being singletons. The genes are TRBV24-1 and TRBJ2-1, with TRBD2 matching over 14 bases. This TCR came from a human donor in a cohort sampled during active COVID-19. Sequenced sample: peripheral blood. The CDR3 is CATSDSGTSGGGAYNEQFF. CDR3 coding DNA: TGTGCCACCAGTGATTCGGGGACTAGCGGGGGAGGTGCCTACAATGAGCAGTTCTTC.